This T cell receptor (beta chain) was sequenced for a study of blood T cell repertoires in COVID-19 (TCRdb year 2020). The study in broad terms: Collaborator samples came from the United States, Italy and Spain and covered acute and convalescent phases of COVID-19. Where HLA class I and class II types were available, the types were taken from metadata supplied by the sample provider, not from assay-based typing. A freely available public database, intended as a resource for researchers studying the immune response to SARS-CoV-2, is where the repertoires were released. The sample metadata nearly always contained a de-identified subject ID, COVID-19 status, age in years and sex. Deeply sampled blood TCRbeta repertoires from subjects exposed to, actively infected with, or recovered from COVID-19 were included in the dataset. The samples were drawn from the first 160 participants of the ongoing ImmuneRACE study and from roughly 1,300 subjects provided by 6 global collaborators. The prospective study material was composed of cDNA or gDNA derived from T cells, B-cell-depleted T cells, or PBMCs. What the research found in general, with its limitations: Clinical and demographic metadata were provided uncurated, with the amount varying by source and participant.

On this clone: This clone's antigen is unknown. Per-base qualities were not stored, and no clone one base away is much larger.

TCRbeta CDR3 regions were amplified from genomic DNA by means of the immunoSEQ Assay, a bias-controlled multiplex PCR. The authors' pipeline ran thus. The number of nucleated cells in each sample was estimated by amplification of reference gene primers within the assay. To quantify the absolute abundance of each unique TCRbeta CDR3 rearrangement, sequence reads were collapsed and filtered. For each sample, productive Simpson clonality was calculated as the square root of Simpson's diversity index across productive rearrangements. Sourced from immuneACCESS, this table was stored by TCRdb with only in-frame sequences that have V and J called. A share of the clones is absent; for the studies checked, an unresolved V gene accounts for under half, and the remainder has no known explanation. Clone size and V and J calls were adopted from that table, with D and trimming inferred from the DNA. For this sample there are around 470,000 clones; roughly 87% appear just once. Around 0.6% of the sample is taken by the ten largest.

Participants in the prospective study were aged roughly 18 to 100 years, lived in more than 20 United States geographic areas, and enrolled through a virtual design. In the prospective study, participants were assigned to cohorts based on the clinical history participants reported in a screening survey and a study questionnaire. ImmuneRACE Cohort 3 recovered participants were defined by two consecutive negative NP/OP PCR tests, healthcare professional clearance, or symptom resolution. Mobile phlebotomists in the prospective study collected whole blood, serum and a nasopharyngeal or oropharyngeal swab from every participant. Prospective study participants could optionally give additional blood draws and questionnaires over a roughly 2-month period. Prospective study blood samples were shipped either frozen or at room temperature before DNA extraction. The germline V gene (reference sequence) sets CDR1 to SGHAT and CDR2 to FQDESV. Relative to germline, V is 2 bases shorter and J is 3 bases shorter, with 8 bases between their ends. The CDR3, from cysteine to phenylalanine, totals 14 residues. The kept DNA is CDR3 alone, 42 bases in frame from the first base.

What was sequenced was PBMCs or T cells enriched from blood (not recorded which). The rearrangement joined TRBV11-1 to TRBJ1-3; no D gene can be assigned with confidence. The receptor comes from a young man who had recovered from COVID-19. The sequenced DNA is TGTGCCAGCAGCTTACCCACAAGTGGAAACACCATATATTTT. Its translation reads: CASSLPTSGNTIYF.